The 14 T cell receptor beta chains reported below all come from one sample, sequenced in a study of regulatory T cells in long-lasting Graves disease (dated by TCRdb to the early 2020s). The meaning of the sample's time point label: newly diagnosed GD, antithyroid drugs for less than 3 months. For both TCR sequencing and RNA sequencing, RNA was extracted from PBMCs using TRIzol. The receptor library was made with multiplex PCR. Sequencing used an Illumina HiSeq 4000. TCR beta libraries were built with iRepertoire HTBI primers and Arm-PCR amplification of CDR3 regions. TCRdb handled the public reads itself, with Q25 trimming in fastp and clone calling in MiXCR, and kept productive beta chains. When rows share a CDR3 protein, they turn into one entry using the most common DNA and genes. The sample data list approximately 230,000 distinct CDR3 sequences, and around 18% of these were observed just once. The top ten clones comprise 22% of the sample.

The input for sequencing was peripheral blood mononuclear cells (PBMCs), taken at new diagnosis, from a patient treated with antithyroid drugs. All receptors come from a female donor with Graves disease.

This clonotype was detected ten times or more. The genes are TRBV10-3 and TRBJ2-3; D may be TRBD2 (6 bases). The CDR3 is 14 amino acids. The V end was cut by 3 bases, the J end by 6 bases, with 13 bases between. Germline lookup yields CDR1 ENHRY and CDR2 SYGVKD. CDR3 region: CAISDNGGADTQYF. CDR3 sequence (DNA): TGTGCCATCAGTGATAATGGCGGGGCGGATACGCAGTATTTT.

The V call is TRBV7-8, the J call TRBJ1-5, with 7 bases fitting TRBD1. The V and J ends lost 5 bases and 6 bases, in that order; junction bases with no gene match: 16. The V gene's germline CDR1 is SGHVS and CDR2 FQNEAQ. CDR3 length: 17 residues. The DNA for the CDR3 is TGTGCCAGCAGCCTGGTGGGCGACAGGGAGTTTGCTCAGCCCCAGCATTTT. It specifies CASSLVGDREFAQPQHF.

For this clonotype: A much bigger clone sits one base away, suggesting this may be a read error. It is likely a read error, because the conserved phenylalanine at the end of the CDR3 is missing. The chain carries TRBV28 and TRBJ1-6; D is possibly TRBD1 (5 bases). The V gene's germline CDR1 is MDHEN and CDR2 SYDVKM. Trimming pared 2 bases from V and 10 bases from J, leaving 12 bases between. CDR3 length: 14 amino acids. CDR3 sequence reads: CASSLKGFWSPLHL. CDR3 coding DNA: TGTGCCAGCAGTTTAAAGGGGTTTTGGTCACCCCTCCACCTT.

Regarding this clonotype: One end of the junction fails to match germline, which may point to a read error. The chain combines TRBV11-2 with TRBJ1-5; no firm D call. Per the germline V gene, CDR1 is SGHAT and CDR2 is FQNNGV. There are 17 residues in the CDR3. CDR3 residues: CASSFNGRRYSDQPQHF. CDR3 bases: TGTGCCAGCAGCTTTAACGGCAGACGATATAGCGATCAGCCCCAGCATTTT.

This clonotype has only a few counts. The chain joins TRBV30 to TRBJ2-2, with D unresolved. This CDR3 is built from 14 residues. V was shortened by 5 bases and J by 0 bases, with 10 bases between the two germline ends. Germline assignment: CDR1 GTSNPN and CDR2 SVGIG (reference sequence). DNA of the CDR3: TGTGCCTGGGACGGTCGCGCGAACACCGGGGAGCTGTTTTTT. Amino acid sequence: CAWDGRANTGELFF. The full variable domain, with the rest looked up from reference TRBV30 and TRBJ2-2, is SQTIHQWPATLVQPVGSPLSLECTVEGTSNPNLYWYRQAAGRGLQLLFYSVGIGQISSEVPQNLSASRPQDRQFILSSKKLLLSDSGFYLCAWDGRANTGELFFGEGSRLTVL.

This clonotype has only a few counts. The chain uses TRBV5-8 and TRBJ2-1, with TRBD2 matching 11 bases. The CDR3 is 17 amino acids. With 4 bases clipped from V and 7 bases from J, the junction kept 13 bases outside the gene matches. Germline V CDR1 and CDR2: SGHTS, YDEGEE. DNA of the CDR3: TGTGCCAGCAGCCCCCCTAAAGCTAGCGGGAGGAGGAATGAGCAGTTCTTC. Its translation is CASSPPKASGRRNEQFF.

This clonotype was detected many times. This rearrangement joins TRBV2 to TRBJ2-7; tentatively, D is TRBD1 (6 bases). V was clipped by 7 bases and J by 3 bases, with 25 bases between them. The CDR3 has 17 amino acids. CDR1 is SNHLY and CDR2 is FYNNEI in the germline V gene. CDR3 loop: CASKAPTRDTPNYEQYF. CDR3 sequence (DNA): TGTGCCAGCAAAGCTCCGACTCGGGACACCCCCAACTACGAGCAGTACTTC. The whole variable domain, filled in from reference TRBV2 and TRBJ2-7, reads EPEVTQTPSHQVTQMGQEVILRCVPISNHLYFYWYRQILGQKVEFLVSFYNNEISEKSEIFDDQFSVERPDGSNFTLKIRSTKLEDSAMYFCASKAPTRDTPNYEQYFGPGTRLTVT.

This clonotype was found a few times. This sequence joins TRBV7-9 and TRBJ1-4, with 9 bases matching TRBD1. Unmatched junction bases numbered 9, after V lost 3 bases and J lost 4 bases. This CDR3 spans 17 amino acids. The V gene's germline CDR1 is SEHNR and CDR2 FQNEAQ (reference sequence). CDR3 amino acids: CASSFPGQGLFNEKLFF. The CDR3 DNA reads as TGTGCCAGCAGCTTTCCGGGACAGGGTCTTTTTAATGAAAAACTGTTTTTT.

This clonotype was counted at least ten times. The chain has TRBV2 and TRBJ2-7, with 7 positions matching TRBD2. Losses at the gene ends were 5 bases for V and 2 bases for J; bases not matched to a gene: 3. There are 13 residues in the CDR3. The germline CDR1 and CDR2 sequences are SNHLY and FYNNEI. In DNA form, the CDR3 reads TGTGCCAGCAGTTCAGGGAGGGCCTACGAGCAGTACTTC. Translated, it gives CASSSGRAYEQYF.

The chain combines TRBV29-1 with TRBJ1-2; 7 bases are shared with TRBD1. CDR1 and CDR2 from the germline V gene are SQVTM and ANQGSEA. This CDR3 has 15 residues. The V gene end was trimmed by 4 bases and the J gene end by 2 bases; junction bases not matched to a gene: 10. Written as DNA, the CDR3 is TGCAGCGTTGGCCCTTGGACAGGAGAAAACTATGGCTACACCTTC. As protein: CSVGPWTGENYGYTF.

A word on this clonotype: Given a much more abundant clone one base away, this may be a read error. The rearrangement joins TRBV29-1 to TRBJ2-1, with D perhaps assigned TRBD1 or TRBD2 (5 bases each). Germline CDR1 reads SQVTM; CDR2 reads ANQGSEA. This CDR3 comprises 14 residues. CDR3 amino acids: CSVVGESSYNEQSF. The CDR3 DNA sequence: TGCAGCGTTGTAGGGGAGAGCTCCTACAATGAGCAGTCCTTC.

This clonotype was counted many times. V is TRBV3-1 and J is TRBJ2-7; 11 bases are a match to TRBD2. V trimming: 2 bases; J trimming: 6 bases; junction bases outside the gene matches: 9. The germline CDR1 and CDR2 sequences are LGHDT and YNNKEL (reference sequence). The CDR3 is 16 residues long. The CDR3 loop reads CASSQRGLAVNGEQYF. The CDR3 region has the DNA TGTGCCAGCAGCCAAAGGGGACTAGCGGTGAACGGCGAGCAGTACTTC.

V usage is TRBV11-3 and J usage is TRBJ2-3; TRBD1 aligns across 8 bases. The closer fit of TRBJ2-5 to the DNA end suggests the J call may be wrong. The CDR3 runs to 15 residues. CDR1 SGHNT and CDR2 YENEEA come from the germline V gene. The CDR3 region is CASSLEGQAAETQYF. The CDR3 DNA is TGTGCCAGCAGCTTAGAGGGACAGGCAGCGGAGACCCAGTACTTC.

This clonotype was observed many times. This chain connects TRBV27 to TRBJ2-4, with D unresolved. This CDR3 region has 14 residues. The germline V and J ends were trimmed by 3 bases and 3 bases, with 9 bases remaining between them. CDR1 and CDR2 from the germline V gene are MNHEY and SMNVEV (reference sequence). DNA of the CDR3: TGTGCCAGCAGTTTTTTAGGGTTCAAAAACATTCAGTACTTC. It translates to CASSFLGFKNIQYF.